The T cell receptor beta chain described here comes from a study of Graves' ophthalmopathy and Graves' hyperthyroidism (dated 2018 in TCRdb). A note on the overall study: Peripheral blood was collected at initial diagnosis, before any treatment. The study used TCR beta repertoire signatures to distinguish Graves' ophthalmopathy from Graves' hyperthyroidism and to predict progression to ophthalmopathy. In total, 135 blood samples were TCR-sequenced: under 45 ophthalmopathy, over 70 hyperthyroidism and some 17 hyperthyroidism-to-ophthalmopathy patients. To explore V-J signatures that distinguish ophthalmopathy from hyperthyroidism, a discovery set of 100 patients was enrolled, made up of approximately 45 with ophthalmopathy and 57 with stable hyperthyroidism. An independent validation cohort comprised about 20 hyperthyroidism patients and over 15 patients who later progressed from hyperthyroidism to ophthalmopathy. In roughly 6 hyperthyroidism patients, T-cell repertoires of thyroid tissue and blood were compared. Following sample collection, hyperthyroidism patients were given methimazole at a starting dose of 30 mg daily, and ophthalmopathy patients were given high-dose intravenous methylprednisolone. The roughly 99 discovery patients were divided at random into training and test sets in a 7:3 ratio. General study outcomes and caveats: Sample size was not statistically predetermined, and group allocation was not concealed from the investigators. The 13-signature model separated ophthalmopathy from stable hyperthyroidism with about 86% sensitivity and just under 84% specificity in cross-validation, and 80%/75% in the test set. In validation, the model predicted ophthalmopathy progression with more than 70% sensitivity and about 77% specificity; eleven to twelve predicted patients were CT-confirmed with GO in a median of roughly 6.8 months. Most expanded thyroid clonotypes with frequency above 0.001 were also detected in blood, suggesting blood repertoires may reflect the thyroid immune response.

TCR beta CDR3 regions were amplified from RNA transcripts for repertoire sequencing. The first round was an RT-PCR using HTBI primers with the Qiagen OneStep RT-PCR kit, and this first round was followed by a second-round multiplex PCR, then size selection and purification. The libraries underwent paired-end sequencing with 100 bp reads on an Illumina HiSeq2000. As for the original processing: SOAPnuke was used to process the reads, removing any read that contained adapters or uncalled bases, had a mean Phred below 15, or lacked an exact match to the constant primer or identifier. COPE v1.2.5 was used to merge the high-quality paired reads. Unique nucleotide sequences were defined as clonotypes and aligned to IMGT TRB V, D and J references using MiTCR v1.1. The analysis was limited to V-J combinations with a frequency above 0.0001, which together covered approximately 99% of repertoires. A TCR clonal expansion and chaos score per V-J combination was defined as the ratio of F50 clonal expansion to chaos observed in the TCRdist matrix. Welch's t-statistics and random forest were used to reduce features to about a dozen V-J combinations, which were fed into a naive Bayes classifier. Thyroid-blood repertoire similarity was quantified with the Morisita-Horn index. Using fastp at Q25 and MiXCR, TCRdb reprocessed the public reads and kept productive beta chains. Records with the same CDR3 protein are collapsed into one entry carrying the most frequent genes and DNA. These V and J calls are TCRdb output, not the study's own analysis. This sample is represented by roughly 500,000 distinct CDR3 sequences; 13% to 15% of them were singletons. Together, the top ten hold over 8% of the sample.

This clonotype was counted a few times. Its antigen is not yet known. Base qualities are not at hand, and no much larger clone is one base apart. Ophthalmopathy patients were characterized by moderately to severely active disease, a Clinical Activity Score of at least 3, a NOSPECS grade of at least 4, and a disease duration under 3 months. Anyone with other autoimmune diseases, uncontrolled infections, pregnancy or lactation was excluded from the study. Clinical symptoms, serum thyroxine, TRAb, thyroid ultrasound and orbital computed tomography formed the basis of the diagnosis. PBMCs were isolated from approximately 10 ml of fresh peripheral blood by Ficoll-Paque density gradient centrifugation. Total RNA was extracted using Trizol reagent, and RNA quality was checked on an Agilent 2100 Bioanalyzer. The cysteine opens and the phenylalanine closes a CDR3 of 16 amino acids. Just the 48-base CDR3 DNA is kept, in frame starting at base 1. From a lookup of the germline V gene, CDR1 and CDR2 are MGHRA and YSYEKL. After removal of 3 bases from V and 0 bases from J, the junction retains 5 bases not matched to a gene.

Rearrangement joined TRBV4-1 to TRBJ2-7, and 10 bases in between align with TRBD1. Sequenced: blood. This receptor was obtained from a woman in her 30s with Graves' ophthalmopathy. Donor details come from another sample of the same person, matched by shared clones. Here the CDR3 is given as CASSQGQGPFSYEQYF. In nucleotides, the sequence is TGCGCCAGCAGCCAGGGACAGGGGCCTTTCTCCTACGAGCAGTACTTC.